The present entry profiles one T cell receptor (beta chain) with its context. As yet, its antigen is unknown. The study ran its PCR with 60 Vbeta and 13 Jbeta primers. Original processing notes: Around 80 million unique TCR beta chains, roughly 11 million of them shared, were counted by a later analysis. The data were produced by immunoSEQ multiplex PCR, yet TCRdb's version contains in-frame clones alone and is incomplete. That table gives V, J and clone size, and the DNA gave D and trimming. Of roughly 84,000 clones in the sample, 70% to 85% were seen once. The sample belongs to a study of cytomegalovirus exposure and HLA in healthy donors. Study-level points and caveats: HLA allele associations emerged for roughly 17,000 TCR beta sequences in a later analysis, at 0.05 false discovery rate.

Trimming shortened V by 10 bases and J by 1 base, and 14 bases separated the two germline ends. Germline V gives CDR1 SNHLY, CDR2 FYNNEI. The CDR3 consists of 14 residues. The receptor's source is a human donor in good health. The sample taken for sequencing was PBMCs. V and J are TRBV2 and TRBJ2-1, with D possibly TRBD2 on 7 matching bases. CDR3 loop: CAIPRGGSYNEQFF. CDR3 bases: TGTGCCATCCCGAGGGGGGGATCCTACAATGAGCAGTTCTTC. The whole variable domain, filled in from reference TRBV2 and TRBJ2-1, reads EPEVTQTPSHQVTQMGQEVILRCVPISNHLYFYWYRQILGQKVEFLVSFYNNEISEKSEIFDDQFSVERPDGSNFTLKIRSTKLEDSAMYFCAIPRGGSYNEQFFGPGTRLTVL.